This section outlines one T cell receptor (beta chain) sequence together with its context. Antigen specificity is unknown. This CDR3 has 12 residues. The V end was cut by 6 bases, the J end by 2 bases, with 6 bases between. Germline CDR1 SGHAT, CDR2 FQNNGV. Based on CD45RO/CCR7/CD25/CD127/CD95/CD27, CD4+ regulatory, stem cell-like memory, naive and central memory cells were sorted. The whole isolated RNA underwent reverse transcription, so sequencing captured expressed TCRB transcripts. TCRdb's table, derived via immunoSEQ multiplex PCR, lists solely in-frame clones and lacks some. The sample holds around 400,000 clones, approximately 12% seen once. This record belongs to a study of beta chain features in type 1 diabetes. The wider study: Patient and healthy donor groups were alike in age, gender and cell yields.

General study points: The VDJ junctions of type 1 diabetes patients carried fewer insertions and more deletions. Comparison showed that naive, central memory and Treg TCRB repertoires appeared more similar among patients than among healthy donors.

Sample: naive CD4+ T cells from blood. V and J are TRBV11-2 and TRBJ2-3; D uncertain. The clonotype comes from a man aged 18 to 30 in good health. The CDR3 loop reads CASRHYTDTQYF. In DNA form, the CDR3 reads TGTGCCAGCAGACACTACACAGATACGCAGTATTTT.